Listed below are T cell receptor beta chains from one sample, sequenced in a study of shared clonotypes between healthy human individuals. TCRdb's table, derived via immunoSEQ multiplex PCR, lists solely in-frame clones and lacks some. This table holds around 700,000 clones, around 72% found once. Sequences were obtained from memory CD4+ T cells sorted from blood. All receptors derive from a woman aged 30 to 39 in good health. The CDR3 runs from the conserved cysteine through the conserved F or W. D genes are given only for firm matches. Part of the rows lack a size; the others show once, few, many or a class for expanded clones.

CDR3nt,CDR3aa,abundance,j_gene,d_gene,len,v_gene
TGCGCCAGCAGCCAAGCATACAGGGGGCGAGGTCAGCCCCAGCATTTT,CASSQAYRGRGQPQHF,-,TRBJ1-5,TRBD1,16,TRBV4-1
TGTGCCAGCAGGGAGGGCACAGATACGCAGTATTTT,CASREGTDTQYF,-,TRBJ2-3,-,12,TRBV6-1
TGTGCCAGCAGGTCGGAGGGAGGGCTTTTTTCCTACGAGCAGTACTTC,CASRSEGGLFSYEQYF,-,TRBJ2-7,-,16,TRBV21-1
TGTGCTAGTGGTTTGGAGACGACTGAAGCTTTCTTT,CASGLETTEAFF,-,TRBJ1-1,-,12,TRBV12-5
TGTGCCAGCAGTGATAGGGGATCGAATTCTTTCTTT,CASSDRGSNSFF,-,TRBJ1-1,-,12,TRBV2
TGTGCCAGCAGCTTAGCGGCTAGCGGGAGTTACAATGAGCAGTTCTTC,CASSLAASGSYNEQFF,few,TRBJ2-1,TRBD2,16,TRBV7-2
TGCGCCAGCCAAAGACACCTAAATGAAAAACTGTTTTTT,CASQRHLNEKLFF,-,TRBJ1-4,-,13,TRBV10-1
TGTGCCAGCAGCCCGGGTGGGTCGCAAGAGACCCAGTACTTC,CASSPGGSQETQYF,-,TRBJ2-5,-,14,TRBV9
TGCGCCAGCAATCCATACAATGAGCAGTTCTTC,CASNPYNEQFF,-,TRBJ2-1,-,11,TRBV4-1
TGTGCCAGCAGTGAATTTCGGGGCACAGATACGCAGTATTTT,CASSEFRGTDTQYF,-,TRBJ2-3,-,14,TRBV25-1
TGTGCCAGCAGCCAAGAATTACTAGTCGGTACGCAGTATTTT,CASSQELLVGTQYF,-,TRBJ2-3,-,14,TRBV14
TGTGCCAGTAGTGCCCCCACCCTGAGTTACGAGCAGTACTTC,CASSAPTLSYEQYF,-,TRBJ2-7,-,14,TRBV19
TGTGCCAGCAGCTTAGGGTTGACGGGACAGGGCAAGTACGAGCAGTACTTC,CASSLGLTGQGKYEQYF,-,TRBJ2-7,TRBD1,17,TRBV7-2
TGTGCCAGCAGCTCCCCTCCCGCCAGGGCCCTGCGAGGGACTGAAGCTTTCTTT,CASSSPPARALRGTEAFF,few,TRBJ1-1,-,18,TRBV7-6
TGTGCCAGCAGCACAGGGTCCGGTAGTCAGCCCCAGCATTTT,CASSTGSGSQPQHF,few,TRBJ1-5,-,14,TRBV28
TGCGCCAGCAGTCAAGCCGGGACGCATGAATACAATGAGCAGTTCTTC,CASSQAGTHEYNEQFF,many,TRBJ2-1,-,16,TRBV23-1
TGTGCCAGCAGTTTGGGGGGTCCGAATCAACCCCAGCATTTT,CASSLGGPNQPQHF,-,TRBJ1-5,-,14,TRBV28
TGTGCCAGCTCACCAAACTCGGGACTAGCGGGAGCCTACGAGCAGTACTTC,CASSPNSGLAGAYEQYF,-,TRBJ2-7,TRBD2,17,TRBV18
TGTGCCAGCAGCTTAGCGCAGGTGGGGAACACCGGGGAGCTGTTTTTT,CASSLAQVGNTGELFF,-,TRBJ2-2,-,16,TRBV7-8
TGTGCCAGCAACCGGGACAGGGGGGGTTTGTACAATCAGCCCCAGCATTTT,CASNRDRGGLYNQPQHF,-,TRBJ1-5,TRBD1,17,TRBV19
TGTGCCAGCAGCTTCGACCCGTCCTATGGCTACACCTTC,CASSFDPSYGYTF,-,TRBJ1-2,-,13,TRBV7-9
TGTGCCAGCAGTTTAAGGCCCGGGAACACTGAAGCTTTCTTT,CASSLRPGNTEAFF,-,TRBJ1-1,-,14,TRBV27
TGTGCCAGCAGCCGGGACCCTCCCTACGAGCAGTACTTC,CASSRDPPYEQYF,-,TRBJ2-7,-,13,TRBV6-1
TGTGCCACCAGCAAAGGACTAGCGGCTGCAGATACGCAGTATTTT,CATSKGLAAADTQYF,-,TRBJ2-3,TRBD2,15,TRBV15
TGTGCCAGCAGCCTCGCCGGACGATCAAGGTGGGAGACCCAGTACTTC,CASSLAGRSRWETQYF,few,TRBJ2-5,-,16,TRBV14
TGTGCCAGCGGGACAGGGGACCCTGGGGCCAACGTCCTGACTTTC,CASGTGDPGANVLTF,-,TRBJ2-6,TRBD1,15,TRBV11-3
TGTGCCAGCAGCCAGGACCGAACTGCCTACGAGCAGTACTTC,CASSQDRTAYEQYF,once,TRBJ2-7,-,14,TRBV7-8
TGTGCCAGCAGTGAATCCACCACTAGAGAGTGGGAGCAGTACTTC,CASSESTTREWEQYF,-,TRBJ2-7,-,15,TRBV2
TGTGCCAGCTCACCCGGGTACGAGCAGTACTTC,CASSPGYEQYF,-,TRBJ2-7,-,11,TRBV18
TGCGCCAGCAGCCCCCAGACAGGGCGGACAGATACGCAGTATTTT,CASSPQTGRTDTQYF,few,TRBJ2-3,TRBD1,15,TRBV5-1
TGTGCCAGCAGTTTATGGCAAGGGGCTAGTGGGTCCGAGCAGTACTTC,CASSLWQGASGSEQYF,-,TRBJ2-7,-,16,TRBV28
TGTGCCAGCTCCCTGGGACAGCCGGGGGAGCAGTACTTC,CASSLGQPGEQYF,-,TRBJ2-7,TRBD1,13,TRBV18
TGTGCCAGCAGGGGACAGGGGAATGCCGGGGAGCTGTTTTTT,CASRGQGNAGELFF,-,TRBJ2-2,TRBD1,14,TRBV6-1
TGCGCCAGCAGCTTGGGAGTAGTTTCGGGCACAGATACGCAGTATTTT,CASSLGVVSGTDTQYF,-,TRBJ2-3,-,16,TRBV5-1
TGTGCCAGCAGCTCCCCCGGGACAGGGACGTATGGCTACACCTTC,CASSSPGTGTYGYTF,many,TRBJ1-2,TRBD1,15,TRBV7-9
TGTGCCAGCAGCTTACTACTCACGCTCACAGATACGCAGTATTTT,CASSLLLTLTDTQYF,-,TRBJ2-3,-,15,TRBV11-2
TGTGCCAGCAGCTTGGGTCAGGGGGTCTTTTCTGGAAACACCATATATTTT,CASSLGQGVFSGNTIYF,once,TRBJ1-3,TRBD1,17,TRBV5-5
TGTGCCAGTACAATCGGGACCTCTGGAAACACCATATATTTT,CASTIGTSGNTIYF,once,TRBJ1-3,-,14,TRBV19
TGTGCCAGCAGGCTAAAAATTCTAACTCTTGGGAACACTGAAGCTTTCTTT,CASRLKILTLGNTEAFF,-,TRBJ1-1,-,17,TRBV7-3
TGTGCCAGCTCCCCAAGACAGGGATACTCTGGGGCCAACGTCCTGACTTTC,CASSPRQGYSGANVLTF,-,TRBJ2-6,TRBD1,17,TRBV18
TGTGCCAGCAGCTTAGACCAGGGTGCCAAAAACATTCAGTACTTC,CASSLDQGAKNIQYF,-,TRBJ2-4,-,15,TRBV7-9